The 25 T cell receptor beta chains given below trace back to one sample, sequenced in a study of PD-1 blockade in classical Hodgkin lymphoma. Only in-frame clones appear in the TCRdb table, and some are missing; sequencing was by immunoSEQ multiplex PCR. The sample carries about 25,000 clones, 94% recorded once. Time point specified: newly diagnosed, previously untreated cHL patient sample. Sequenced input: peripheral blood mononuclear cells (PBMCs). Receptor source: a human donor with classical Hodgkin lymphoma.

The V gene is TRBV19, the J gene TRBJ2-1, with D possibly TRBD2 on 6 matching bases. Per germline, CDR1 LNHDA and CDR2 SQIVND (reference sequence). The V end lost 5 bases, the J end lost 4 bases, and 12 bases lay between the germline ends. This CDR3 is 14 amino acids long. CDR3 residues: CASSVFSGYNEQFF. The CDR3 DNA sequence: TGTGCCAGTAGTGTCTTTAGCGGTTACAATGAGCAGTTCTTC.

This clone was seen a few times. This CDR3 reads CAVGGAGGNQPQHF. Here the CDR3 DNA reads TGTGCCGTTGGGGGGGCAGGTGGCAATCAGCCCCAGCATTTT. The chain couples TRBV6-6 to TRBJ1-5; TRBD1 is a possible D gene (6 bases). Trimming left V 11 bases short and J 2 bases short, with 16 bases between. Germline loops: CDR1 MNHNY, CDR2 SVGAGI (reference sequence). The length of the CDR3 is 14 residues.

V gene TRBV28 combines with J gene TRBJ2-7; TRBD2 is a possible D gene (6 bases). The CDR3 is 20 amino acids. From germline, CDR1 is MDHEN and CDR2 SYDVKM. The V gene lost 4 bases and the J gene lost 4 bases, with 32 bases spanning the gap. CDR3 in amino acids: CASSYPRASEGPLTSYEQYF. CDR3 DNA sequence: TGTGCCAGCAGTTATCCGAGGGCTAGCGAGGGCCCCCTCACCTCTTACGAGCAGTACTTC.

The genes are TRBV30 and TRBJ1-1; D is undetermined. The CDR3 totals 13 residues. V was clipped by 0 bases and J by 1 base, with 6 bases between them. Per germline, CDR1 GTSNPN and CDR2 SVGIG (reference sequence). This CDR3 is CAWSVSRNTEAFF. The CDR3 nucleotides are TGTGCCTGGAGTGTTAGCAGGAACACTGAAGCTTTCTTT.

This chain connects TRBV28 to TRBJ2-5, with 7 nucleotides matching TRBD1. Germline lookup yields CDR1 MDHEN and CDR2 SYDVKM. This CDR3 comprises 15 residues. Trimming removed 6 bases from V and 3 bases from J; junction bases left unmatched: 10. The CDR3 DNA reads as TGTGCCAGCAGCCCCGTCACAGGGGTTGAAGAGACCCAGTACTTC. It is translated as CASSPVTGVEETQYF.

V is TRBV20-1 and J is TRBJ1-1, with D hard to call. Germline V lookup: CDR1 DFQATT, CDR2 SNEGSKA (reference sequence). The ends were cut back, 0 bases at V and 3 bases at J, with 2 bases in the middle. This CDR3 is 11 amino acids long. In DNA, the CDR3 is TGCAGTGCTAGAGAGGACACTGAAGCTTTCTTT. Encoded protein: CSAREDTEAFF.

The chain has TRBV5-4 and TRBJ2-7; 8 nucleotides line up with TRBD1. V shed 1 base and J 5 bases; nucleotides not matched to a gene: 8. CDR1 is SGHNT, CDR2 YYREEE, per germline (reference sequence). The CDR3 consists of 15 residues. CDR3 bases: TGTGCCAGCAGCTTGTGGGCAGGGGGCCCCCACGAGCAGTACTTC. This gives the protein CASSLWAGGPHEQYF.

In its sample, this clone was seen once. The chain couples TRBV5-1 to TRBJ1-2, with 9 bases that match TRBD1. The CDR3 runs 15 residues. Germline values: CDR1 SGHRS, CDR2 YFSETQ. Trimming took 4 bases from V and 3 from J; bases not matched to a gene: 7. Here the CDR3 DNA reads TGCGCCAGCAGCCCAGGGACAGGGCTGGACTATGGCTACACCTTC. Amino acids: CASSPGTGLDYGYTF.

CDR3 amino acids: CSVGEGWLAVDNEQFF. The CDR3 DNA reads TGCAGCGTTGGGGAAGGGTGGCTAGCGGTGGACAATGAGCAGTTCTTC. The chain has TRBV29-1 and TRBJ2-1; the match to TRBD2 covers 7 bases. Germline CDR1 reads SQVTM; CDR2 reads ANQGSEA. The CDR3 covers 16 residues. V was clipped by 4 bases and J by 5 bases; unmatched bases: 14.

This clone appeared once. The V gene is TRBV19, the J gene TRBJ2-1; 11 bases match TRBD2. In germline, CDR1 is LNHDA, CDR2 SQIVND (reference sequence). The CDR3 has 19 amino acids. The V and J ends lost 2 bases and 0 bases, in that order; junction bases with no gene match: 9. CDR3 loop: CASSISGLAGLNSYNEQFF. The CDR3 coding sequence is TGTGCCAGTAGTATATCTGGACTAGCGGGCCTAAACTCCTACAATGAGCAGTTCTTC.

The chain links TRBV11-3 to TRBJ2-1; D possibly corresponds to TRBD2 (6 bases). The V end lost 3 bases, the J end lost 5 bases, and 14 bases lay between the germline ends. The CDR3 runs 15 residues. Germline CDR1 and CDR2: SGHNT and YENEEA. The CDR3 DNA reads TGTGCCAGCAGCTTCCTTAGGGACTCTCACAATGAGCAGTTCTTC. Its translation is CASSFLRDSHNEQFF.

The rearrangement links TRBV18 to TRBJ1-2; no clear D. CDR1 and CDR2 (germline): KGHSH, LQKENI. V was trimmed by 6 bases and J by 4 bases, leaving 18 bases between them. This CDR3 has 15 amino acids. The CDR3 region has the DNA TGTGCCAGCTCTCGGCGTTCGGACTCCACCTATGGCTACACCTTC. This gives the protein CASSRRSDSTYGYTF. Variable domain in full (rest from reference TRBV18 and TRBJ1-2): NAGVMQNPRHLVRRRGQEARLRCSPMKGHSHVYWYRQLPEEGLKFMVYLQKENIIDESGMPKERFSAEFPKEGPSILRIQQVVRGDSAAYFCASSRRSDSTYGYTFGSGTRLTVV.

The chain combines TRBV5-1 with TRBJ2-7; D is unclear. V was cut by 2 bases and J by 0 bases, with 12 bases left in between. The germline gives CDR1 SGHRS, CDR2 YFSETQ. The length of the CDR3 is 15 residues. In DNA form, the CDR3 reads TGCGCCAGCAGCTTCGGCGTCCTGAGCTCCTACGAGCAGTACTTC. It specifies CASSFGVLSSYEQYF.

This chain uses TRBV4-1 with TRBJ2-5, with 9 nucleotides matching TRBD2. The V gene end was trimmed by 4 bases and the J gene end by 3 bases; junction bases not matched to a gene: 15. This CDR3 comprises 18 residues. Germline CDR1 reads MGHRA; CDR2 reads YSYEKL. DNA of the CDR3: TGCGCCAGCAGCCCATCGTTTCCGCTAGCGGGGCTAAAAGAGACCCAGTACTTC. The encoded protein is CASSPSFPLAGLKETQYF.

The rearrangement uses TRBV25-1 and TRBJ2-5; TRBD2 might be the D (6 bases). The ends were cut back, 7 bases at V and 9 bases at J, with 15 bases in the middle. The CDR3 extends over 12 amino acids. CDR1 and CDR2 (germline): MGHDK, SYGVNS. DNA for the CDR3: TGTGCCAGCATCTCAGGCTCGGGAGCCCAGTACTTC. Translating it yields CASISGSGAQYF.

CDR3 DNA sequence: TGTGCCAGCAGTTACTCGACTAGCGGCTATTACGAGCAGTACTTC. Translating it yields CASSYSTSGYYEQYF. The V gene is TRBV6-5, the J gene TRBJ2-7; 9 positions agree with TRBD2. Unmatched junction bases numbered 4, after V lost 0 bases and J lost 4 bases. The germline gives CDR1 MNHEY, CDR2 SVGAGI. This CDR3 comprises 15 residues.

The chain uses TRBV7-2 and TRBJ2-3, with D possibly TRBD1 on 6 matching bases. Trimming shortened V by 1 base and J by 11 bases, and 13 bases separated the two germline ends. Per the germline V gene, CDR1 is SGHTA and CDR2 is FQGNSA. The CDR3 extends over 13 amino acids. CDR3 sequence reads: CASSLDRRGGQYF. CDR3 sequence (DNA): TGTGCCAGCAGCTTAGACCGGAGAGGGGGGCAGTATTTT.

In nucleotides, the CDR3 is TGTGCCAGCAGTGGGGGCTATGACAGGGTGGAGGGCTACACCTTC. This encodes CASSGGYDRVEGYTF. The chain carries TRBV2 and TRBJ1-2; 7 nucleotides agree with TRBD1. The CDR3 loop spans 15 amino acids. With V trimmed by 4 bases and J by 8 bases, 13 bases remained unmatched. Germline CDR1 reads SNHLY; CDR2 reads FYNNEI.

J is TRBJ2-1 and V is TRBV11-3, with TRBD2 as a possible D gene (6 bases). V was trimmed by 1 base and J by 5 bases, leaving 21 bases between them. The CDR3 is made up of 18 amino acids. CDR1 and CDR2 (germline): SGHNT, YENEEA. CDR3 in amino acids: CASSLAPFRRDANNEQFF. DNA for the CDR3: TGTGCCAGCAGCTTAGCCCCTTTTAGGCGGGACGCGAACAATGAGCAGTTCTTC.

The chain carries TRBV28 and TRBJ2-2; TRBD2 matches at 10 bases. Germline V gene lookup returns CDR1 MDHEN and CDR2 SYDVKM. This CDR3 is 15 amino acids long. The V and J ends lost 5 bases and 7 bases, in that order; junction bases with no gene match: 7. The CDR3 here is CASSSGGATGGELFF. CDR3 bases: TGTGCCAGCAGTAGCGGGGGGGCAACCGGCGGGGAGCTGTTTTTT. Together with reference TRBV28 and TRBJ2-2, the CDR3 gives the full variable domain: DVKVTQSSRYLVKRTGEKVFLECVQDMDHENMFWYRQDPGLGLRLIYFSYDVKMKEKGDIPEGYSVSREKKERFSLILESASTNQTSMYLCASSSGGATGGELFFGEGSRLTVL.

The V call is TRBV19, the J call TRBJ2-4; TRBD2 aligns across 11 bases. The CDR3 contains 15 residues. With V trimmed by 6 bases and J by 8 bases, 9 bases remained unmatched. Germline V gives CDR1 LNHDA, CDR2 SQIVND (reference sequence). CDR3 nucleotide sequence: TGTGCCAGTAGCGTACTAGCGGGAGAAGTAGACATTCAGTACTTC. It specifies CASSVLAGEVDIQYF.

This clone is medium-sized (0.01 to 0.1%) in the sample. The CDR3 nucleotides read TGTGCCAGCAGCCAAGATGCAGGGGTAGTGAACACTGAAGCTTTCTTT. This codes for CASSQDAGVVNTEAFF. The rearrangement links TRBV14 to TRBJ1-1, with a tentative D call TRBD1 (6 bases). The germline V gene encodes CDR1 SGHDN and CDR2 FVKESK. V was shortened by 0 bases and J by 0 bases, with 11 bases between the two germline ends. This CDR3 has 16 amino acids.

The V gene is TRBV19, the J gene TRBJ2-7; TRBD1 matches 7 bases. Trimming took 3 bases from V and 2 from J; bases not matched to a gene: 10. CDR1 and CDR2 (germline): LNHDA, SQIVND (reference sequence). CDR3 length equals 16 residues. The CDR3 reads CASSIRQTGFPYEQYF. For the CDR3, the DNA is TGTGCCAGTAGTATCCGCCAGACAGGGTTTCCCTACGAGCAGTACTTC.

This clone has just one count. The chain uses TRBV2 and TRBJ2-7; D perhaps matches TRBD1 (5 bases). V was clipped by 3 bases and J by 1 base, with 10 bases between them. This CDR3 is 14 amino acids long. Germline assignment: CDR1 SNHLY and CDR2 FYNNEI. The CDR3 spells CASSDLQGSYEQYF. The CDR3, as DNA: TGTGCCAGCAGTGACCTCCAGGGATCCTACGAGCAGTACTTC.

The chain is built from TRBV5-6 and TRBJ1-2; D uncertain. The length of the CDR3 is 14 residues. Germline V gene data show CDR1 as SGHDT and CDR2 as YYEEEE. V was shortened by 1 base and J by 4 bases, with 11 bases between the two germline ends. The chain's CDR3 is CASSLLGVGYGYTF. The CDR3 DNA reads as TGTGCCAGCAGCTTGTTAGGCGTGGGCTATGGCTACACCTTC.